The sequence of this T cell receptor beta chain was determined in a study of shared clonotypes between healthy human individuals. Trimming removed 3 bases from V and 7 bases from J, with 10 bases in between. The CDR3 sequence is 12 residues long. CDR1 is MNHEY, CDR2 SMNVEV, per germline (reference sequence). TCRdb's copy holds only in-frame clones and misses some; the assay was immunoSEQ multiplex PCR. The sample has around 440,000 clones; 60% to 80% are singletons. The sequence came from a middle-aged woman in good health. Some clones in this sample may be carry-over from other donors' samples. The sequencing sample was made of PBMCs. The chain combines TRBV27 with TRBJ2-7; TRBD2 is a possible D gene (5 bases). CDR3 sequence (DNA): TGTGCCAGCAGTTTTCTAGCTGGAGAGCAGTACTTC. This gives the protein CASSFLAGEQYF.